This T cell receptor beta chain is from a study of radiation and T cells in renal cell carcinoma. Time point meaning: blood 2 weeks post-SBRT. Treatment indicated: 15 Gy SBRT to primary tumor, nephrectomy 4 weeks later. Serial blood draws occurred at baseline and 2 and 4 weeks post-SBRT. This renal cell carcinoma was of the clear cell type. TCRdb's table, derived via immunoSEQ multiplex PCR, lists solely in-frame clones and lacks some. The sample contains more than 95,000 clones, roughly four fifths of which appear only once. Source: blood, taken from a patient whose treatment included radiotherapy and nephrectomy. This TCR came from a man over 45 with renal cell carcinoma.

The CDR3 spells CASSNYRGELQPQHF. Written as DNA, the CDR3 is TGCGCCAGCAGTAACTACAGGGGAGAATTGCAGCCCCAGCATTTT. The chain uses TRBV10-2 and TRBJ1-5; 7 positions match TRBD1. This CDR3 region has 15 residues. Germline V CDR1 and CDR2: WSHSY, SAAADI. V gave up 5 bases and J gave up 7 bases; unmatched junction bases: 11.